This entry describes one T cell receptor (beta chain). No antigen is known for it. The repertoire was sequenced with immunoSEQ multiplex PCR; TCRdb's copy has only in-frame clones and lacks some. Of roughly 130,000 clones in the sample, about 93% were seen once. This record belongs to a study of graft-versus-host responses after intestinal transplantation. Study findings and constraints: Some GvH clones were seen earlier in gut or blood, suggesting intestinal origin.

CDR1 is SGDLS, CDR2 YYNGEE, per germline. This CDR3 comprises 14 residues. Trimming left V 0 bases short and J 3 bases short, with 10 bases between. Source: unstimulated CD4+ T cells sorted from spleen or lymph node cells, taken before intestinal transplant. The TCR originated in a human donor who received an intestinal transplant. The rearrangement uses TRBV9 and TRBJ2-7; D may be TRBD1 or TRBD2 (5 bases each). CDR3 DNA sequence: TGTGCCAGCAGCGTAGAGGGACGGAGCTACGAGCAGTACTTC. It specifies CASSVEGRSYEQYF.